The 17 T cell receptor beta chains below were found in one sample sequenced in a study of regulatory T cells in long-lasting Graves disease. Through Arm-PCR of CDR3 regions and iRepertoire HTBI primers, TCR beta libraries were built. TCRdb reprocessed the multiplex PCR reads with MiXCR, giving one entry per CDR3 protein. The sample holds a few hundred thousand distinct CDR3 sequences, 12% seen once. Time point noted: newly diagnosed GD, antithyroid drugs for less than 3 months. RNA extracted from PBMCs served as the sequencing template. A further study also used this sample, focusing on T cells in Graves' hyperthyroidism and ophthalmopathy.

The sample here was peripheral blood mononuclear cells (PBMCs), taken at new diagnosis, from a patient treated with antithyroid drugs. These receptor sequences come from a woman aged 18-30 years with Graves disease.

This clonotype was observed a few times. V and J are TRBV5-1 and TRBJ2-7; D remains unclear. The V end was cut by 7 bases, the J end by 7 bases, with 15 bases between. Germline V lookup: CDR1 SGHRS, CDR2 YFSETQ. This CDR3 is built from 12 residues. CDR3 in DNA: TGCGCCAGCTCCAGTACCTTAGGAGAGCAGTACTTC. It yields the protein CASSSTLGEQYF.

On this clonotype itself: One base away lies a much larger clone, so this may be a sequencing read error. Here the CDR3 omits its conserved ending phenylalanine or tryptophan, so a read error is the likely source. The chain joins TRBV12-3 or TRBV12-4 to TRBJ2-7; 7 bases map to TRBD2. This CDR3 is 14 amino acids long. The V segment lost 8 bases and the J segment 3 bases; nucleotides outside the gene matches: 10. The CDR3 sequence is CASGAGRIHYEQYL. Written as DNA, the CDR3 is TGTGCCAGCGGAGCGGGACGTATCCACTACGAGCAGTACCTC.

This clonotype was seen ten or more times. This chain connects TRBV27 to TRBJ1-5; TRBD1 matches at 11 bases. Trimming at V came to 6 bases and at J to 2 bases, leaving 3 bases not matched to a gene. CDR1 and CDR2 from the germline V gene are MNHEY and SMNVEV (reference sequence). This CDR3 comprises 15 residues. This CDR3 is CASSPGQGGNQPQHF. The CDR3 region has the DNA TGTGCCAGCAGCCCGGGACAGGGGGGCAATCAGCCCCAGCATTTT.

V and J are TRBV20-1 and TRBJ2-2; 8 bases are a match to TRBD1. The CDR3 is made up of 14 amino acids. Germline V gene data show CDR1 as DFQATT and CDR2 as SNEGSKA (reference sequence). J lost 3 bases, V lost 6 bases, and 6 bases had no gene match. CDR3 protein: CSARRTGYTGELFF. CDR3 bases: TGCAGTGCCAGACGGACAGGGTACACCGGGGAGCTGTTTTTT.

In its sample, this clonotype was seen a few times. J is TRBJ2-7 and V is TRBV4-3; TRBD2 matches at 7 bases. The CDR3 runs 16 residues. The germline V gene encodes CDR1 LGHNA and CDR2 YSLEER. Trimming cost V 0 bases and J 1 base; bases outside gene matches: 6. The CDR3 DNA sequence: TGCGCCAGCAGCCAAGAATTATCGGGAGGATCCTACGAGCAGTACTTC. The encoded protein is CASSQELSGGSYEQYF.

There are many counts of this clonotype. CDR3 sequence: CSARIFGSMAQKTQYF. The DNA of the CDR3 is TGCAGTGCTAGAATTTTTGGGAGTATGGCACAAAAGACCCAGTACTTC. The chain recombines TRBV20-1 with TRBJ2-5; possible D gene TRBD2, 5 bases. V dropped 2 bases and J dropped 6 bases, with 22 bases sitting between them. Germline V CDR1 and CDR2: DFQATT, SNEGSKA (reference sequence). CDR3 size: 16 residues.

The table lists this clonotype with many counts. The V call is TRBV6-2 or TRBV6-3, the J call TRBJ2-2; TRBD2 agrees at 11 bases. With V trimmed by 6 bases and J by 0 bases, 6 bases remained unmatched. The CDR3 runs 17 residues. The V gene's germline CDR1 is MNHEY and CDR2 SVGEGT. The CDR3 spells CASRPLAGGSNTGELFF. CDR3 nucleotide sequence: TGTGCCAGCAGACCCCTAGCGGGAGGCTCGAACACCGGGGAGCTGTTTTTT.

This clonotype was recorded many times. The CDR3 nucleotides read TGTGCCAGCAGTTTTCTCAGGGGGACACTTAATCAGCCCCAGCATTTT. This encodes CASSFLRGTLNQPQHF. The rearrangement links TRBV28 to TRBJ1-5; 7 nucleotides match TRBD1. J lost 4 bases, V lost 3 bases, and 9 bases had no gene match. The CDR3 length is 16 residues. Germline loops: CDR1 MDHEN, CDR2 SYDVKM.

Many counts were recorded for this clonotype. This CDR3 reads CATSRDIPPRTHEQYF. CDR3 DNA sequence: TGTGCCACCAGCAGAGATATTCCTCCCAGAACCCACGAGCAGTACTTC. The chain combines TRBV15 with TRBJ2-7; D is unresolved. V lost 0 bases and J 5 bases, leaving 17 bases between the germline ends. Germline V CDR1 and CDR2: LNHNV, YYDKDF (reference sequence). The CDR3 has 16 amino acids.

This clonotype was counted at least ten times. The chain combines TRBV7-9 with TRBJ2-7, with 8 bases fitting TRBD1. Germline assignment: CDR1 SEHNR and CDR2 FQNEAQ (reference sequence). The length of the CDR3 is 14 residues. V dropped 3 bases and J dropped 2; count of bases not matched to a gene: 3. The CDR3 nucleotides are TGTGCCAGCAGCTTTGACAGGGGCACCTACGAGCAGTACGTC. Its protein is CASSFDRGTYEQYV.

This clonotype was counted ten times or more. The chain uses TRBV5-6 and TRBJ2-2; D is ambiguous. The germline V gene has CDR1 SGHDT and CDR2 YYEEEE. The CDR3 consists of 15 residues. The V and J ends lost 2 bases and 1 base respectively, with 9 bases between them. CDR3 region: CASSFVFMNTGELFF. CDR3 bases: TGTGCCAGCAGCTTCGTCTTTATGAACACCGGGGAGCTGTTTTTT.

This clonotype was seen ten or more times. This chain joins TRBV15 and TRBJ1-5; D gene unclear. The CDR3 extends over 13 amino acids. Deletions cut 5 bases from V and 1 base from J, with 6 bases between. CDR1 and CDR2 (germline): LNHNV, YYDKDF (reference sequence). The CDR3 spells CATSFGSNQPQHF. CDR3 DNA sequence: TGTGCCACCAGCTTCGGGAGCAATCAGCCCCAGCATTTT. The entire variable domain, with the rest obtained from reference TRBV15 and TRBJ1-5, is as follows: DAMVIQNPRYQVTQFGKPVTLSCSQTLNHNVMYWYQQKSSQAPKLLFHYYDKDFNNEADTPDNFQSRRPNTSFCFLDIRSPGLGDTAMYLCATSFGSNQPQHFGDGTRLSIL.

This clonotype occurred many times. As DNA, the CDR3 is TGTGCCAGCAGGGGACTAGCGTCTTCCTACGAGCAGTACTTC. This gives the protein CASRGLASSYEQYF. This rearrangement joins TRBV28 to TRBJ2-7; 10 positions agree with TRBD2. V shed 6 bases, J shed 1 base, and the junction held 3 bases outside the gene matches. There are 14 residues in the CDR3. Germline V gene data show CDR1 as MDHEN and CDR2 as SYDVKM.

This clonotype was counted at least ten times. CDR3 loop: CASSDFQVQPQHF. The CDR3 DNA reads TGTGCCAGCAGTGATTTCCAGGTTCAGCCCCAGCATTTT. This sequence joins TRBV2 and TRBJ1-5, with D hard to call. The germline CDR1 and CDR2 sequences are SNHLY and FYNNEI. The CDR3 is made up of 13 amino acids. The V gene lost 3 bases and the J gene lost 6 bases, with 9 bases spanning the gap.

V is TRBV6-1 and J is TRBJ1-2; D ambiguous. This CDR3 has 13 amino acids. V lost 3 bases, J lost 3 bases, and 8 bases lay in between. Germline CDR1 is MNHNS and CDR2 is SASEGT. This chain's CDR3 is CASSETDYYGYTF. DNA of the CDR3: TGTGCCAGCAGTGAGACCGATTACTATGGCTACACCTTC.

This clonotype was picked up many times. The V call is TRBV6-5, the J call TRBJ2-7; TRBD2 agrees at 11 bases. This CDR3 comprises 16 residues. Trimming at V came to 2 bases and at J to 3 bases, leaving 6 bases not matched to a gene. The germline V gene has CDR1 MNHEY and CDR2 SVGAGI. Written as DNA, the CDR3 is TGTGCCAGCAGTTACACTAAGGGACTAGCGGTCTACGAGCAGTACTTC. The encoded protein is CASSYTKGLAVYEQYF.

There are a few counts of this clonotype. The J gene is TRBJ2-5, the V gene TRBV6-5; TRBD2 agrees at 10 bases. CDR1 MNHEY and CDR2 SVGAGI come from the germline V gene. The CDR3 is 17 residues long. The V segment lost 2 bases and the J segment 5 bases; nucleotides outside the gene matches: 11. The CDR3: CASSYSRSGRALETQYF. CDR3 DNA: TGTGCCAGCAGTTACAGCCGCAGCGGGAGGGCCCTGGAGACCCAGTACTTC.